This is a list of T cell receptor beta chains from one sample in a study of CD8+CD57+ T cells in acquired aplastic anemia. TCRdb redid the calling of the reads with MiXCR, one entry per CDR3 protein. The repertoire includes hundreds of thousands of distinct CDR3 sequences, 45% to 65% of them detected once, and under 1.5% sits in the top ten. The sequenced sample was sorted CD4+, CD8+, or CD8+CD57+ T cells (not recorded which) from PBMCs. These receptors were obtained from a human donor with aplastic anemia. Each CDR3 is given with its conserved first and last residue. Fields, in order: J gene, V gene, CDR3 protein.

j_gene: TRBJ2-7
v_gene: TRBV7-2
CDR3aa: CASSLAGARYEQYF

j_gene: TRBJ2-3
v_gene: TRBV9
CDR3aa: CASRGDRARDTQYF

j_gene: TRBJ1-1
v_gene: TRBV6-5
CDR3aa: CASNLLGNTEAFF

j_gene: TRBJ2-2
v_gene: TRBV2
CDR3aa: CASSEIAVNTGELFF

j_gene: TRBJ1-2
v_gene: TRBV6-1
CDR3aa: CASSERTGEGYTF

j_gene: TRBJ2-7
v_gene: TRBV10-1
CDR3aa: CASSERRDSLSYEQYF

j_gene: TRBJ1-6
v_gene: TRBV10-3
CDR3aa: CAISMTQNNSPLHF

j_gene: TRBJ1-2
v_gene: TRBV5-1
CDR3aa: CASRGTDHGYTF

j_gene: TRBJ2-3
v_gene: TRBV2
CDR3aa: CASIGLATDTQYF

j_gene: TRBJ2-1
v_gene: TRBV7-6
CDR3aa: CASGAGGPEEQFF

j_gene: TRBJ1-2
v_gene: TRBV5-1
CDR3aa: CASSLGRGFDYGYTF

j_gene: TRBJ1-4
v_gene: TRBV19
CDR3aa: CASSMWGTNEKLFF

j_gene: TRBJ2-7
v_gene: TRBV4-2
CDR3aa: CASSFAGGPYEQYF

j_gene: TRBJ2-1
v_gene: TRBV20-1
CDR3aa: CSTERLNSYNEQFF

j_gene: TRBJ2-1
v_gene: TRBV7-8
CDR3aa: CASSLRLAGSSYNEQFF

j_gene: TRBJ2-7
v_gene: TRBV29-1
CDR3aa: CSVARTAEQYF

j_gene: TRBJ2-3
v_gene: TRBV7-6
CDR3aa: CASSLAATGGRIDTQYF

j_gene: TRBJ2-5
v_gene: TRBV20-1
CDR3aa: CSAPGDEVGTQYF

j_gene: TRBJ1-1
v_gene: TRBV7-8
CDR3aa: CASSFFVYGISNLEAFF

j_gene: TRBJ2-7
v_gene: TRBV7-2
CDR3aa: CASSRSDGIGEQYF

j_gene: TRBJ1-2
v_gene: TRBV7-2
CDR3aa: CASSQQPDRRGYTF

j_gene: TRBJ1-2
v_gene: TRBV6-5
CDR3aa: CASRPGQGNYGYTF

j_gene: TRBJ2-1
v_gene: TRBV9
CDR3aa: CASSAGSLSHEQFF

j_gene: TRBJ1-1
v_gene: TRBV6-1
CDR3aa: CASSKTTGATNTEAFF

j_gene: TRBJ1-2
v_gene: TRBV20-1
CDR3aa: CSAAQGVSYGYTF

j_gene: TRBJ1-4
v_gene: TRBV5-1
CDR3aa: CASSLADGSGGVRRLFF

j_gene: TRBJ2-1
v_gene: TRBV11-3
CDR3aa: CASSFVGNEQFF

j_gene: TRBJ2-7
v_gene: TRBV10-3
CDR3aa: CASGTSGLEQYF

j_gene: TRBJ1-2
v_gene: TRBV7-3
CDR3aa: CASSPRDTAIYGYTF

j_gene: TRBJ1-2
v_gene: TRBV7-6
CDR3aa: CASSLDRGRGYTF

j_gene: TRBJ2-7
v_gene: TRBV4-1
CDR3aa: CASSQGRTAGLIYEQYF

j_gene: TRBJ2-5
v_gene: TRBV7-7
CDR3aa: CASGSSGLGTQYF

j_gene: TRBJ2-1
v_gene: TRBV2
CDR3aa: CASTGWGQGVSEQFF

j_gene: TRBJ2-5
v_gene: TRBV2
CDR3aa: CASSNYEQYFGPGQETQYF

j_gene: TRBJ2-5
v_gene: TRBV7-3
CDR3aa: CASSLTAGGGETQYF

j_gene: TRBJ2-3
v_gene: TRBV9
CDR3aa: CASSVLPDTDTQYF

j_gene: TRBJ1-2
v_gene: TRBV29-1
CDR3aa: CSVGGEGQTYGYTF

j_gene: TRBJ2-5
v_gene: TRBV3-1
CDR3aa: CASSQARETQYF

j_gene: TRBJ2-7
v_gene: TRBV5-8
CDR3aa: CASSLPQGGTGGEQYF

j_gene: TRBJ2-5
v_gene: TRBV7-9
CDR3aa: CASSLLDETQYF